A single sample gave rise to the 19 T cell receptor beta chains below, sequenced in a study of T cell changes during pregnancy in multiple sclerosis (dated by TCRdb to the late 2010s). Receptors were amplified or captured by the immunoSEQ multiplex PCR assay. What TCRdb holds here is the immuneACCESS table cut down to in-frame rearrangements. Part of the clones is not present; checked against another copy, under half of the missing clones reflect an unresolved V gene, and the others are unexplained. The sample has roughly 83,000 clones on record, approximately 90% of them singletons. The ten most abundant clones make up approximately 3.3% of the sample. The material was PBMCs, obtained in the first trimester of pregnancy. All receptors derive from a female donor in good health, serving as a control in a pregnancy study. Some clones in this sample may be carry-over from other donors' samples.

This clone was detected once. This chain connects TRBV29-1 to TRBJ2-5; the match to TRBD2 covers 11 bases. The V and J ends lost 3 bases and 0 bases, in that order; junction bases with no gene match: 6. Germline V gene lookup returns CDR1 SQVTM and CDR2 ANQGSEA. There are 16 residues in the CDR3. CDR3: CSVEGLAEVYQETQYF. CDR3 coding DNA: TGCAGCGTTGAGGGACTAGCGGAAGTGTACCAAGAGACCCAGTACTTC. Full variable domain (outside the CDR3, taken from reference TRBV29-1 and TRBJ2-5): SAVISQKPSRDICQRGTSLTIQCQVDSQVTMMFWYRQQPGQSLTLIATANQGSEATYESGFVIDKFPISRPNLTFSTLTVSNMSPEDSSIYLCSVEGLAEVYQETQYFGPGTRLLVL.

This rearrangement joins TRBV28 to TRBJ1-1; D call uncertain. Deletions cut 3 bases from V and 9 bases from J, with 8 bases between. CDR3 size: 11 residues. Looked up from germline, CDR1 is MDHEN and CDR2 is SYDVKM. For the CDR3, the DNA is TGTGCCAGCAGTTTCTCCTATCAAGCTTTCTTT. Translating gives CASSFSYQAFF.

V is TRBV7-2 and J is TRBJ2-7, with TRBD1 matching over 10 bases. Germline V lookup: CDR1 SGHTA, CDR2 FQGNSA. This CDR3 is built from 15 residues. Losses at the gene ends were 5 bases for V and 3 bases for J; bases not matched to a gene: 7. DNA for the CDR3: TGTGCCAGCAGCAGCACGGACAGGGGGGTCTACGAGCAGTACTTC. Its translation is CASSSTDRGVYEQYF. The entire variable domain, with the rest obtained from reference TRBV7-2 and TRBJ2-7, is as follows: GAGVSQSPSNKVTEKGKDVELRCDPISGHTALYWYRQSLGQGLEFLIYFQGNSAPDKSGLPSDRFSAERTGGSVSTLTIQRTQQEDSAVYLCASSSTDRGVYEQYFGPGTRLTVT.

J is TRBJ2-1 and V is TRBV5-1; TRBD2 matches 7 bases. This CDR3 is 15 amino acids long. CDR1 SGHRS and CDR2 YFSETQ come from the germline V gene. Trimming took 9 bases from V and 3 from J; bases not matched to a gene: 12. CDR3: CATRPSSGGYNEQFF. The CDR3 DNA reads TGCGCCACCCGCCCTTCTAGCGGTGGCTACAATGAGCAGTTCTTC.

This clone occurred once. CDR3 coding DNA: TGTGCCAGCAGTGACTCGAAAGGAGTCGATGAGCAGTTCTTC. This encodes CASSDSKGVDEQFF. The chain is built from TRBV6-4 and TRBJ2-1; unclear D gene. Trimming pared 0 bases from V and 8 bases from J, leaving 11 bases between. In germline, CDR1 is MRHNA, CDR2 SNTAGT. This CDR3 is built from 14 residues.

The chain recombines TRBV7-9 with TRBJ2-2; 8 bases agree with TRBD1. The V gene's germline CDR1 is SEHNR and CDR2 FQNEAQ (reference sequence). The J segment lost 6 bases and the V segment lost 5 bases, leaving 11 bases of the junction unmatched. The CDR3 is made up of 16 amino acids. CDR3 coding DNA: TGTGCCAGCAGCCCCTGGACAGGGTGGAGCGCCGGGGAGCTGTTTTTT. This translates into CASSPWTGWSAGELFF.

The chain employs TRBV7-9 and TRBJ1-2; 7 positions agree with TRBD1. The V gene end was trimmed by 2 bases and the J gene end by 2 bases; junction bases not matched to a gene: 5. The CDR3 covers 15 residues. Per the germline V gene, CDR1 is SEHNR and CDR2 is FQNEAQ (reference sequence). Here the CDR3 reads CASSLRDRSNYGYTF. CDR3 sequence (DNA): TGTGCCAGCAGCTTAAGGGACAGATCCAACTATGGCTACACCTTC.

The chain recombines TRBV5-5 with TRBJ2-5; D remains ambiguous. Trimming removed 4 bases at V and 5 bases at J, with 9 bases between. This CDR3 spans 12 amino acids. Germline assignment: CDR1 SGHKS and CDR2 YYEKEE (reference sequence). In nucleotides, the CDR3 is TGTGCCAGCAGCCCTGACGGGGAGACCCAGTACTTC. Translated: CASSPDGETQYF.

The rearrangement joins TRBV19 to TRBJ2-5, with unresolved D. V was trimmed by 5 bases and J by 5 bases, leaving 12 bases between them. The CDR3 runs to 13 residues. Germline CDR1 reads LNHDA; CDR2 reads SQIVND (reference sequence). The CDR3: CASSSPSVETQYF. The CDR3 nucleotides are TGTGCCAGTAGTTCTCCGTCCGTGGAGACCCAGTACTTC.

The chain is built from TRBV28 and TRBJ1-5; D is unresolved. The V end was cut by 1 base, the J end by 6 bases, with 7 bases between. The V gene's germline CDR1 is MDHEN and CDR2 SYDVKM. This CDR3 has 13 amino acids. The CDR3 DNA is TGTGCCAGCAGTTTATTGATCAGTCAGCCCCAGCATTTT. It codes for CASSLLISQPQHF.

The CDR3 DNA reads as TGTGCCATCAGCGGGAGCGGGACAGATACGCAGTATTTT. Translating it yields CAISGSGTDTQYF. The rearrangement uses TRBV10-3 and TRBJ2-3, with a tentative D call TRBD2 (6 bases). With 6 bases removed from V and 3 bases from J, the gap between germline ends came to 10 bases. Germline CDR1 reads ENHRY; CDR2 reads SYGVKD. The CDR3 runs to 13 residues.

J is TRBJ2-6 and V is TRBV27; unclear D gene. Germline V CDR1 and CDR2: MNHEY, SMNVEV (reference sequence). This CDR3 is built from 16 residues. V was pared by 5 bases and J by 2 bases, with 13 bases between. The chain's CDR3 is CASSPLTPTGANVLTF. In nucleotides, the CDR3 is TGTGCCAGCAGTCCGCTAACCCCCACTGGGGCCAACGTCCTGACTTTC.

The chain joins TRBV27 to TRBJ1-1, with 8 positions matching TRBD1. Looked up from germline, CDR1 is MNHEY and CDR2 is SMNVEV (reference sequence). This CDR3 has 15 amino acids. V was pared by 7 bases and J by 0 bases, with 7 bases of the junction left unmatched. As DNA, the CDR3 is TGTGCCAGCAAAAATCCGGGACAGGTGAACACTGAAGCTTTCTTT. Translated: CASKNPGQVNTEAFF.

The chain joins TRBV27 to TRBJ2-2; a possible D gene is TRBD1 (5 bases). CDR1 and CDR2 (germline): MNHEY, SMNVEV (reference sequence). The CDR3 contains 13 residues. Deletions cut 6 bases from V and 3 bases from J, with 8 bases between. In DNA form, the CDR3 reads TGTGCCAGCAGCCCAGGGTACACCGGGGAGCTGTTTTTT. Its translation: CASSPGYTGELFF.

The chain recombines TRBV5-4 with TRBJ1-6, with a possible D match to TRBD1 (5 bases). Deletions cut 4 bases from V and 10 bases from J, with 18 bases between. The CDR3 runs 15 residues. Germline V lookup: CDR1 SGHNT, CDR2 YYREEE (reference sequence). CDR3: CASSPILGGGSPLHF. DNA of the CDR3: TGTGCCAGCAGCCCGATTCTCGGGGGTGGGTCACCCCTCCACTTT. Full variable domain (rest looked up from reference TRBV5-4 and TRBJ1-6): ETGVTQSPTHLIKTRGQQVTLRCSSQSGHNTVSWYQQALGQGPQFIFQYYREEENGRGNFPPRFSGLQFPNYSSELNVNALELDDSALYLCASSPILGGGSPLHFGNGTRLTVT.

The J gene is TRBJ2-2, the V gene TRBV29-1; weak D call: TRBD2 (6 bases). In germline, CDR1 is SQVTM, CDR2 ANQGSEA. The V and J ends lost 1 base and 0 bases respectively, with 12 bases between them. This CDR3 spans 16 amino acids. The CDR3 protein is CSVEGMRDSNTGELFF. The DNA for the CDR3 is TGCAGCGTTGAAGGGATGCGGGATTCGAACACCGGGGAGCTGTTTTTT.

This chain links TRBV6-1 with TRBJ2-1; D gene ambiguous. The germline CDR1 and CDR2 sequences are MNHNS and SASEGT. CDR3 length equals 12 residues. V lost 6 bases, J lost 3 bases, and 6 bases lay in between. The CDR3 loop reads CASRGDYNEQFF. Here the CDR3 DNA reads TGTGCCAGCAGGGGCGACTACAATGAGCAGTTCTTC.

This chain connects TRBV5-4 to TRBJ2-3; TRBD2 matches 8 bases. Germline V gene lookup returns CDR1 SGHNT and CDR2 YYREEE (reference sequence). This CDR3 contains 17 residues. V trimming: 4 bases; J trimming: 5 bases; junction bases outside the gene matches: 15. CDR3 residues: CASSPPPGAGGLDTQYF. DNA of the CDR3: TGTGCCAGCAGCCCACCGCCAGGGGCGGGGGGTCTAGATACGCAGTATTTT.

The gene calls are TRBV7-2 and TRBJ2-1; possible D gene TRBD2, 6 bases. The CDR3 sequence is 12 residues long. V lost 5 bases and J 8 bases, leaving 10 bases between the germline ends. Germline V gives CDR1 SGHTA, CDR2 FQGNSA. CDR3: CASSVTGDEQFF. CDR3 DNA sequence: TGTGCCAGCAGCGTCACGGGGGATGAGCAGTTCTTC.